These 6 T cell receptor beta chains were sequenced from one sample in a study of blood T cell repertoires in COVID-19. Profiled with immunoSEQ multiplex PCR; TCRdb holds only in-frame clones, not every one. The sample has 230,000 or so clones, approximately 83% seen once; the top ten hold around 3.5%. Sequencing was carried out using PBMCs or T cells enriched from blood (not recorded which). The receptors originated from a man in his fifties who had recovered from COVID-19.

This chain joins TRBV4-1 and TRBJ1-1, with 9 bases aligning to TRBD1. Germline assignment: CDR1 MGHRA and CDR2 YSYEKL. Trimming cost V 2 bases and J 2 bases; bases outside gene matches: 3. The CDR3 is made up of 15 amino acids. CDR3 sequence (DNA): TGCGCCAGCAGCCAAACAGGGGGCTTAAACACTGAAGCTTTCTTT. Residues: CASSQTGGLNTEAFF.

The rearrangement joins TRBV5-1 to TRBJ2-5; 9 bases map to TRBD1. The CDR3 covers 15 residues. From germline, CDR1 is SGHRS and CDR2 YFSETQ. V trimming: 0 bases; J trimming: 4 bases; junction bases outside the gene matches: 4. CDR3 protein: CASSLAGTGSETQYF. CDR3 sequence (DNA): TGCGCCAGCAGCTTGGCCGGGACAGGGTCAGAGACCCAGTACTTC.

The chain carries TRBV19 and TRBJ1-6; tentative D call: TRBD1 (5 bases). With 6 bases removed from V and 0 bases from J, the gap between germline ends came to 12 bases. The CDR3 is 16 amino acids. Per the germline V gene, CDR1 is LNHDA and CDR2 is SQIVND (reference sequence). In nucleotides, the CDR3 is TGTGCCAGTAGCGACAGTTGGAGCTCCTATAATTCACCCCTCCACTTT. It is translated as CASSDSWSSYNSPLHF.

CDR3 nucleotide sequence: TGTGCCAGCAGCCCTCAAGGGGCCTCAGATACGCAGTATTTT. Translated, it gives CASSPQGASDTQYF. J is TRBJ2-3 and V is TRBV7-3; possibly TRBD1 for D (5 bases). Deletions cut 5 bases from V and 4 bases from J, with 13 bases between. In germline, CDR1 is SGHTA, CDR2 FQGTGA. The length of the CDR3 is 14 residues.

The CDR3 region is CASRRPQGANYGYTF. As DNA, the CDR3 is TGTGCCAGCAGGCGGCCACAGGGAGCTAACTATGGCTACACCTTC. V is TRBV28 and J is TRBJ1-2; TRBD1 might be the D (6 bases). V was pared by 6 bases and J by 0 bases, with 14 bases between. Germline CDR1 reads MDHEN; CDR2 reads SYDVKM. The CDR3 is made up of 15 amino acids.

The chain employs TRBV19 and TRBJ2-1; 9 bases align to TRBD2. Germline CDR1 is LNHDA and CDR2 is SQIVND (reference sequence). CDR3 length: 16 amino acids. With 6 bases clipped from V and 7 bases from J, the junction kept 13 bases outside the gene matches. For the CDR3, the DNA is TGTGCCAGTAGGGCCCTGAGCGGGAGGACGTTGAATGAGCAGTTCTTC. Protein sequence: CASRALSGRTLNEQFF.